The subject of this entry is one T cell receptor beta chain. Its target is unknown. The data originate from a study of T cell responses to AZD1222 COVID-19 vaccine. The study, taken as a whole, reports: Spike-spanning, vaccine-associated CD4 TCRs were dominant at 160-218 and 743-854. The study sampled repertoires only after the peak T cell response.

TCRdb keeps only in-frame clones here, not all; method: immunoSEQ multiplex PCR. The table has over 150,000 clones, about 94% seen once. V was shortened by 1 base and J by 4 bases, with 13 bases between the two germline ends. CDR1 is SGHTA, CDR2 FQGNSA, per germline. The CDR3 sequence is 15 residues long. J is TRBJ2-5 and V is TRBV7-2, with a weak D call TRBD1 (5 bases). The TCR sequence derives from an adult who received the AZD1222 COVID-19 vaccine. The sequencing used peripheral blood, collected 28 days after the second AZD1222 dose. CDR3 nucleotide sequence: TGTGCCAGCAGCTTAGACCCAGGGATGATAGAGACCCAGTACTTC. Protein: CASSLDPGMIETQYF.